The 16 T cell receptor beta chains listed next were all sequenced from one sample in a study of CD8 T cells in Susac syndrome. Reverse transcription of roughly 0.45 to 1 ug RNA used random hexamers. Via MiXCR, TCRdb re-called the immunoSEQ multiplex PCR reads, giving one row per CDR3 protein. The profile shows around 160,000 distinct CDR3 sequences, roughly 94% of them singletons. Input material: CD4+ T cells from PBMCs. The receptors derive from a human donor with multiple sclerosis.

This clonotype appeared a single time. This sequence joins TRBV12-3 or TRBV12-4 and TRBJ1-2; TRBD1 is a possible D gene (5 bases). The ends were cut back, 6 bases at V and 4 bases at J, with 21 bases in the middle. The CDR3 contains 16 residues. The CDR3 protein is CASSGGRGRGFYGYTF. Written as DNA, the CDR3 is TGTGCCAGCAGCGGGGGTAGAGGTCGAGGGTTCTATGGCTACACCTTC.

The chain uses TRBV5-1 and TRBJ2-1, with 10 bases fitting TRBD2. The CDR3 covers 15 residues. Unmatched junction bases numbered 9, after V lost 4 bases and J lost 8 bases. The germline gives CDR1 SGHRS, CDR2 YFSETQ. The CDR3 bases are TGCGCCAGCAGCCTCCTAGCGGGAGTAAGCGATGAGCAGTTCTTC. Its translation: CASSLLAGVSDEQFF.

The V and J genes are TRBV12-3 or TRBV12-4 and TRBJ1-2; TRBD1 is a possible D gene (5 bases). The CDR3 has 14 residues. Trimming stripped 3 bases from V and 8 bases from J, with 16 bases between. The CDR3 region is CASSFGRESGGYTF. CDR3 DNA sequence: TGTGCCAGCAGTTTTGGCAGGGAATCAGGGGGCTACACCTTC.

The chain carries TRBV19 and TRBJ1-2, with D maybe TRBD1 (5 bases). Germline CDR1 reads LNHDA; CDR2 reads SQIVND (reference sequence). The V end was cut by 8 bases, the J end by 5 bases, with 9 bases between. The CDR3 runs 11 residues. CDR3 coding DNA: TGTGCCAGTGACCGGGGGTATGGCTACACCTTC. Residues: CASDRGYGYTF. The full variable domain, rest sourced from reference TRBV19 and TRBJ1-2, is DGGITQSPKYLFRKEGQNVTLSCEQNLNHDAMYWYRQDPGQGLRLIYYSQIVNDFQKGDIAEGYSVSREKKESFPLTVTSAQKNPTAFYLCASDRGYGYTFGSGTRLTVV.

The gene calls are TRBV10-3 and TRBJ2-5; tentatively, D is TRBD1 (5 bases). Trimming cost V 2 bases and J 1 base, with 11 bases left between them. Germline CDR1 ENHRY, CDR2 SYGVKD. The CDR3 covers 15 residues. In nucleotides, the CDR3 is TGTGCCATCAGTGAGGGGGCGCCCGCCCAAGAGACCCAGTACTTC. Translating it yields CAISEGAPAQETQYF.

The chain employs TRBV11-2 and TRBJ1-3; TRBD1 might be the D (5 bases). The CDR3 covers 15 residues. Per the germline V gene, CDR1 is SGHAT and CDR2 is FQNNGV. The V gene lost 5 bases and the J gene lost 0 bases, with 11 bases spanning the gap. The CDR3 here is CASSRDYRSGNTIYF. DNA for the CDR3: TGTGCCAGCAGCCGGGACTATCGCTCTGGAAACACCATATATTTT.

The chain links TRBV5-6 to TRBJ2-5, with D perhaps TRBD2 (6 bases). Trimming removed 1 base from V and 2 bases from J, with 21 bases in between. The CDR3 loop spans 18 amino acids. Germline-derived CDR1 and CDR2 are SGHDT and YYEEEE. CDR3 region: CASSLNSLTSGLQETQYF. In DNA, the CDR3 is TGTGCCAGCAGCTTGAATAGTTTGACCAGCGGGCTACAAGAGACCCAGTACTTC.

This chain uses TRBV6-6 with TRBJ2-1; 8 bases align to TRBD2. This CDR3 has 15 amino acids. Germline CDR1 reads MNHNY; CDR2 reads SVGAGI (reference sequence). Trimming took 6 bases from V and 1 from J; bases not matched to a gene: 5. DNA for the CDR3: TGTGCCAGCAGCCTACTAGCGGTGTCCTACAATGAGCAGTTCTTC. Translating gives CASSLLAVSYNEQFF.

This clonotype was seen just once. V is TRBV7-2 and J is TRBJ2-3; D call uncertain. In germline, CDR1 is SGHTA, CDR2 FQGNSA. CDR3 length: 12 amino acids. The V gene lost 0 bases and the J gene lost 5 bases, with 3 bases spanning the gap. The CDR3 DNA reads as TGTGCCAGCAGCTTAGCGAGAGATACGCAGTATTTT. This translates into CASSLARDTQYF.

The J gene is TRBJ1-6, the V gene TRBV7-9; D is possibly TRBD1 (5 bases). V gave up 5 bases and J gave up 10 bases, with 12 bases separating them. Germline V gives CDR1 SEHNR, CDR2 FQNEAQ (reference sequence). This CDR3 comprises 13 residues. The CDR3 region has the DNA TGTGCCAGCAGCAACCAGGGAGGGTCACCCCTCCACTTT. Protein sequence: CASSNQGGSPLHF.

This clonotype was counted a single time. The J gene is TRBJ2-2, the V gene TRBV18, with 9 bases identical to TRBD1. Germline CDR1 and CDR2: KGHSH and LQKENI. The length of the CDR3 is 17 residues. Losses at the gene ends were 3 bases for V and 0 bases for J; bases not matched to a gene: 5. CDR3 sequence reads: CASSPDRGLSNTGELFF. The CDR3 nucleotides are TGTGCCAGCTCACCGGACAGGGGTCTCTCGAACACCGGGGAGCTGTTTTTT.

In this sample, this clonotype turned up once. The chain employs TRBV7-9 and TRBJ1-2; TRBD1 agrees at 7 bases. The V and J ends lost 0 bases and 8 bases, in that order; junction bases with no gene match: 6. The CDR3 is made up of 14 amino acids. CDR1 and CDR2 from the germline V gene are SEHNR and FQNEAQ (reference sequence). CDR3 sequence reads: CASSLAQGVGGYTF. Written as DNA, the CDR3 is TGTGCCAGCAGCTTAGCGCAGGGGGTTGGAGGCTACACCTTC.

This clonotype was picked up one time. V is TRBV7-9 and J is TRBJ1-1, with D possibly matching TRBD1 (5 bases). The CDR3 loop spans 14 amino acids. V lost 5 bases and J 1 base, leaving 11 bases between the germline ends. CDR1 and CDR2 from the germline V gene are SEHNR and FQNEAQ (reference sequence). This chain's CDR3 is CASSGGVTNTEAFF. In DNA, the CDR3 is TGTGCCAGCAGCGGAGGGGTGACGAACACTGAAGCTTTCTTT. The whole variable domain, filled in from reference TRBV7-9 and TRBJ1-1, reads DTGVSQNPRHKITKRGQNVTFRCDPISEHNRLYWYRQTLGQGPEFLTYFQNEAQLEKSRLLSDRFSAERPKGSFSTLEIQRTEQGDSAMYLCASSGGVTNTEAFFGQGTRLTVV.

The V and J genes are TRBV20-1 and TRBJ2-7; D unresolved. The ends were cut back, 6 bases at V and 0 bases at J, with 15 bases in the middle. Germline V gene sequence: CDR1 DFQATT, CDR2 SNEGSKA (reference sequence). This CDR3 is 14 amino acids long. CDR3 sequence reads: CSAPAYGSSYEQYF. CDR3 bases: TGCAGTGCGCCAGCTTACGGAAGCTCCTACGAGCAGTACTTC.

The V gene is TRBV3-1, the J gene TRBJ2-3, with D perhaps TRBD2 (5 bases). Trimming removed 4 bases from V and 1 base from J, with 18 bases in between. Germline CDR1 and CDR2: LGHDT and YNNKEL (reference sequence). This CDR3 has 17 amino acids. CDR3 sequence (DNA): TGTGCCAGCAGCCCTGAGCGGACTGGGTGGGGCACAGATACGCAGTATTTT. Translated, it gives CASSPERTGWGTDTQYF.

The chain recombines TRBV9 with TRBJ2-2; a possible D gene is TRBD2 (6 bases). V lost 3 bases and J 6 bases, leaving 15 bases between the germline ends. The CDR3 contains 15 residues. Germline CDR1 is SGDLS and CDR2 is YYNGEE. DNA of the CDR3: TGTGCCAGCAGCGAGCTGCATTCGGGGGCCGGGGAGCTGTTTTTT. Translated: CASSELHSGAGELFF.